This T cell receptor beta chain was observed in a study of blood T cell repertoires in COVID-19 (dated by TCRdb to the early 2020s). About the full investigation: Samples covering the acute and convalescent phases of COVID-19 were provided by collaborators in the United States, Italy and Spain. Samples were obtained from the ongoing ImmuneRACE study (first 160 participants) and from 1,000 to 1,500 subjects provided by 6 global collaborators. Sample metadata almost always included a de-identified subject ID, COVID-19 status, age in years and sex. Where HLA class I and class II types were available, the types were taken from metadata supplied by the sample provider, not from assay-based typing. A freely available public database, intended as a resource for researchers studying the immune response to SARS-CoV-2, is where the repertoires were released. Deeply sampled blood TCRbeta repertoires from subjects exposed to, actively infected with, or recovered from COVID-19 were included in the dataset. The material from the prospective study consisted of cDNA or gDNA derived from T cells, B-cell-depleted T cells, or PBMCs. General findings and caveats noted by the study authors: How much clinical and demographic metadata was included differed by source and by participant, and the metadata was provided uncurated.

In the prospective study, participants were 18 to 89 years old, resided in about 25 geographic areas of the United States, and were enrolled through a virtual design. Cohort assignment in the prospective study relied on participant-reported clinical history from a screening survey and a study questionnaire. For ImmuneRACE Cohort 3, a participant was defined as recovered based on two consecutive negative NP/OP PCR tests, clearance by a healthcare professional, or resolution of symptoms. Each participant in the prospective study had whole blood, serum and a nasopharyngeal or oropharyngeal swab collected by mobile phlebotomists. Over an approximately two-month period, participants in the prospective study had the option of providing additional blood draws and questionnaires. Blood samples from the prospective study were shipped frozen or at room temperature prior to DNA extraction. The immunoSEQ Assay, a bias-controlled multiplex PCR, was used to amplify TCRbeta CDR3 regions from genomic DNA. The published analysis was carried out like this. The number of nucleated cells in each sample was estimated by amplification of reference gene primers within the assay. To quantify the absolute abundance of each unique TCRbeta CDR3 rearrangement, sequence reads were collapsed and filtered. Productive Simpson clonality was computed per sample as the square root of Simpson's diversity index over productive rearrangements. TCRdb carries this immuneACCESS record with in-frame sequences only. Its versions omit some clonotypes, under half of them owing to an unresolved V gene in the studies checked, with the rest unexplained. D and trimming come from the DNA, and the V and J calls and clone size come from that table. For this sample there are more than 150,000 clones; roughly 83% appear just once. The ten top clones hold around 13% of the sample.

Trimming removed 4 bases from V and 1 base from J; the gene matches leave 3 bases unexplained. CDR1 and CDR2, per the germline V gene, are MDHEN and SYDVKM. Taken from cysteine to phenylalanine, the CDR3 has 14 residues. CDR3 DNA only is kept here, 42 bases in frame from base 1. This clone has a handful of counts. Its antigen is still unknown. No quality values exist for individual bases; no much larger clone is one base distant. The sequence derives from a woman aged 55-70 years who had recovered from COVID-19. Sequences were obtained from PBMCs or T cells enriched from blood (not recorded which). This chain is built from TRBV28 and TRBJ1-1; TRBD1 matches 7 bases in the middle. The CDR3 region: CASSSQGWNTEAFF. The DNA sequence is given as TGTGCCAGCAGTTCACAGGGGTGGAACACTGAAGCTTTCTTT.